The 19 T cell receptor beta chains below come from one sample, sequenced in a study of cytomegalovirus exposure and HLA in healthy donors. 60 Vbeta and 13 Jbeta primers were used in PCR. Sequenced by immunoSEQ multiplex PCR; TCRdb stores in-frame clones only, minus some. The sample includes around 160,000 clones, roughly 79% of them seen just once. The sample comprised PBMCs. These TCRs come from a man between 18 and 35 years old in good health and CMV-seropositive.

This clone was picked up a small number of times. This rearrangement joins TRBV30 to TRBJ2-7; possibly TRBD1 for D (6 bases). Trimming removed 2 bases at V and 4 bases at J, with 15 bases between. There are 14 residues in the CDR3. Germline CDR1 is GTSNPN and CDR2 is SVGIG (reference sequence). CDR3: CAWSPIDGQYEQYF. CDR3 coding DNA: TGTGCCTGGAGTCCTATCGATGGACAGTACGAGCAGTACTTC.

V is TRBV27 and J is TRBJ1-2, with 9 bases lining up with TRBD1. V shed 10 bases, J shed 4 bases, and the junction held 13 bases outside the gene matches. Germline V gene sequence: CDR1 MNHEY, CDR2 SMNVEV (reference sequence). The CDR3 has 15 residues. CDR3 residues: CATRAGTGWGYGYTF. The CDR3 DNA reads TGTGCCACCCGGGCAGGGACAGGGTGGGGCTATGGCTACACCTTC.

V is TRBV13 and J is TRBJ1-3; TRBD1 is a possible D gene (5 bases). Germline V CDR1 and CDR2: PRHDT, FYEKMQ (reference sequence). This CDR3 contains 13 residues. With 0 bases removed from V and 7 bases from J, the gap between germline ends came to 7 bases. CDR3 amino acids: CASSLGPGNTIYF. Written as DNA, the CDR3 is TGTGCCAGCAGCTTAGGCCCAGGGAACACCATATATTTT.

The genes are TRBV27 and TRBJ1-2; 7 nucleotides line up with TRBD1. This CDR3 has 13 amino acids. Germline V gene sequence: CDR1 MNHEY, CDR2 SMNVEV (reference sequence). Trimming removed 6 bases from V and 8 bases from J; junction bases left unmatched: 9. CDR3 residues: CASSPTGLSGYTF. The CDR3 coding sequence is TGTGCCAGCAGCCCGACAGGGCTTTCGGGCTACACCTTC.

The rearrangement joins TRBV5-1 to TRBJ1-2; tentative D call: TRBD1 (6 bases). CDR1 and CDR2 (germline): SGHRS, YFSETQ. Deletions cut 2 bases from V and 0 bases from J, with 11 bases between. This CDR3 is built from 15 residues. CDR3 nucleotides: TGCGCCAGCAGCTTTGGACAGACAACTAACTATGGCTACACCTTC. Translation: CASSFGQTTNYGYTF.

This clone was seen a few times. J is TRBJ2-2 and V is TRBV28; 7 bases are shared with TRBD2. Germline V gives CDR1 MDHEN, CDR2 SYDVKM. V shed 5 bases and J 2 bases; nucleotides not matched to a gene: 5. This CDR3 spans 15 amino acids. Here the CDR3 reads CASSVSGRNTGELFF. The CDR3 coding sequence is TGTGCCAGCAGTGTTAGCGGGCGAAACACCGGGGAGCTGTTTTTT.

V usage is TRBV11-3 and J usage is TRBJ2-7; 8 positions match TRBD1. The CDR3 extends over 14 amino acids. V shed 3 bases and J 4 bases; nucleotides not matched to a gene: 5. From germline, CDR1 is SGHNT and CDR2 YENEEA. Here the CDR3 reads CASSLRDRPYEQYF. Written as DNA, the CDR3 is TGTGCCAGCAGCTTGAGGGACAGGCCGTACGAGCAGTACTTC.

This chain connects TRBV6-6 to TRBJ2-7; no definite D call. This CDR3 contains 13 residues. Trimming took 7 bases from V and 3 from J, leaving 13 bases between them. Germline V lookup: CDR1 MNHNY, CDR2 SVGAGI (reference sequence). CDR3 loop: CASMVYRGYEQYF. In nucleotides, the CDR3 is TGTGCCAGCATGGTTTATCGAGGCTACGAGCAGTACTTC.

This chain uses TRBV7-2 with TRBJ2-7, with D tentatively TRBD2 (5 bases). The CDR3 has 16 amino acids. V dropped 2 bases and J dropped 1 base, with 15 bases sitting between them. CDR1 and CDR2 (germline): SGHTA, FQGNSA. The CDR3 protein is CASSLNLGARSYEQYF. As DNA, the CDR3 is TGTGCCAGCAGCTTAAATTTGGGAGCTCGATCCTACGAGCAGTACTTC.

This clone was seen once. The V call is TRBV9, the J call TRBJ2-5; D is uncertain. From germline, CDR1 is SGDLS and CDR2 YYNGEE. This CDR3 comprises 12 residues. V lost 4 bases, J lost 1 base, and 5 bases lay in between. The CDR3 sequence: CASSPGQETQYF. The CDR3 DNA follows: TGTGCCAGCAGCCCAGGCCAAGAGACCCAGTACTTC.

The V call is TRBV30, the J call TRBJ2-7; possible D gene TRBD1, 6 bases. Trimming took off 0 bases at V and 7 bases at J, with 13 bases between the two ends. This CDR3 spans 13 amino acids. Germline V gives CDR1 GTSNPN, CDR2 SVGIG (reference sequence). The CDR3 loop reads CAWSVGTIEEQYF. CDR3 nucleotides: TGTGCCTGGAGTGTGGGGACAATAGAAGAGCAGTACTTC.

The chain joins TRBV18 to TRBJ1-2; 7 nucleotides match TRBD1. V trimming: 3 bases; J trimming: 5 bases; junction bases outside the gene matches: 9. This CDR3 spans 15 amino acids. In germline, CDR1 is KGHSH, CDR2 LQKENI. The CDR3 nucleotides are TGTGCCAGCTCACCTGCCTTGGACAGGCCTTATGGCTACACCTTC. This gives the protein CASSPALDRPYGYTF.

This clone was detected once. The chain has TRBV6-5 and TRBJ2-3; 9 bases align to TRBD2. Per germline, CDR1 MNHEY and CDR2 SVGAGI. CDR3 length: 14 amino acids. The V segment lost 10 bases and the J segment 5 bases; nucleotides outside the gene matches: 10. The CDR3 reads CATGGREGGDTQYF. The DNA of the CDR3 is TGTGCCACCGGGGGGCGGGAGGGAGGAGATACGCAGTATTTT.

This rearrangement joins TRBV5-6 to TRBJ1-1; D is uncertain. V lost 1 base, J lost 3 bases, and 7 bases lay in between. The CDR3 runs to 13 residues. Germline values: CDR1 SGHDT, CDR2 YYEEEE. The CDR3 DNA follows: TGTGCCAGCAGCTTGAGGAGTGACACTGAAGCTTTCTTT. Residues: CASSLRSDTEAFF.

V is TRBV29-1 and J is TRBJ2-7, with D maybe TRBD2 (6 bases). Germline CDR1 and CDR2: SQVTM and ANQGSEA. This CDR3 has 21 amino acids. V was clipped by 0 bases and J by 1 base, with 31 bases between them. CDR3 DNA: TGCAGCGTTGAAGATCCCGTTTTCCCCATAGGTAGCGGAGGGGTTTCCTACGAGCAGTACTTC. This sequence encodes CSVEDPVFPIGSGGVSYEQYF.

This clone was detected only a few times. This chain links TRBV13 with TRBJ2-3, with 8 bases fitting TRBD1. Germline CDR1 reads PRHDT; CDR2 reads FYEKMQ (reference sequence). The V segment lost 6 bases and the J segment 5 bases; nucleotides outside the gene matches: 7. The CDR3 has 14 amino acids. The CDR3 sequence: CASSNGTGIDTQYF. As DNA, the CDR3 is TGTGCCAGCAGTAATGGGACAGGAATAGATACGCAGTATTTT. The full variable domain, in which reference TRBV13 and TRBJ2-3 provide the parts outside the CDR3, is AAGVIQSPRHLIKEKRETATLKCYPIPRHDTVYWYQQGPGQDPQFLISFYEKMQSDKGSIPDRFSAQQFSDYHSELNMSSLELGDSALYFCASSNGTGIDTQYFGPGTRLTVL.

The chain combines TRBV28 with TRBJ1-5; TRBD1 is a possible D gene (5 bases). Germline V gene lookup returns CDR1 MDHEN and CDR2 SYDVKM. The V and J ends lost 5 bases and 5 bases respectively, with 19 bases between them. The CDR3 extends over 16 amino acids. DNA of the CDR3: TGTGCCAGCAGTAATCCCGCTAGGGGCGCGGATCAGCCCCAGCATTTT. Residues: CASSNPARGADQPQHF.

In DNA, the CDR3 is TGCGCCAGCAGCCAAGATATAAGCGGAGCCCACTACGAGCAGTACTTC. The encoded protein is CASSQDISGAHYEQYF. The rearrangement joins TRBV4-3 to TRBJ2-7; possible D gene TRBD2, 5 bases. Germline CDR1 and CDR2: LGHNA and YSLEER. V was pared by 0 bases and J by 3 bases, with 15 bases between. CDR3 length: 16 amino acids.

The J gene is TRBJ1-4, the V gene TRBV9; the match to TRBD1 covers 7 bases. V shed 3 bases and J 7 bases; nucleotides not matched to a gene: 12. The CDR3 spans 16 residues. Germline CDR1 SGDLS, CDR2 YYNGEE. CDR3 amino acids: CASSGNPQGTGEKLFF. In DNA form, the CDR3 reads TGTGCCAGCAGCGGAAACCCACAGGGGACGGGTGAAAAACTGTTTTTT.